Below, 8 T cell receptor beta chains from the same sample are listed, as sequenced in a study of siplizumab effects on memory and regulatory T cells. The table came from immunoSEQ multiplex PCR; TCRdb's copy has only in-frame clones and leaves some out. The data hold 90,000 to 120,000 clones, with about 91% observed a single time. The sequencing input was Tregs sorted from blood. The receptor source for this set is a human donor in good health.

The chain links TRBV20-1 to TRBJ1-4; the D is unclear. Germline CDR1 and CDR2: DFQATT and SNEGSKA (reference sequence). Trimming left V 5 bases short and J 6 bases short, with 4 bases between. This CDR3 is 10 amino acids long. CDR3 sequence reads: CSALHEKLFF. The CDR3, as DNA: TGCAGTGCTCTTCATGAAAAACTGTTTTTT.

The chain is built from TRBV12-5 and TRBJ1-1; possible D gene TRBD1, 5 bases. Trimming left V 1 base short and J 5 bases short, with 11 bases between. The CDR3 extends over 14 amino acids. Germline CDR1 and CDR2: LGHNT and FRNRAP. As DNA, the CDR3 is TGTGCTAGTGGTTTGGGGGGGGATGGGACTGAAGCTTTCTTT. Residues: CASGLGGDGTEAFF.

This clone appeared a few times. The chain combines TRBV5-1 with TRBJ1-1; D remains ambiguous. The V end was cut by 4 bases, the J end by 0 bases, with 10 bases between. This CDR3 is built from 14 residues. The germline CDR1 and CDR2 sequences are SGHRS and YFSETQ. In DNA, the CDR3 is TGCGCCAGCAGCATGGACCCCATGAACACTGAAGCTTTCTTT. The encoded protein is CASSMDPMNTEAFF.

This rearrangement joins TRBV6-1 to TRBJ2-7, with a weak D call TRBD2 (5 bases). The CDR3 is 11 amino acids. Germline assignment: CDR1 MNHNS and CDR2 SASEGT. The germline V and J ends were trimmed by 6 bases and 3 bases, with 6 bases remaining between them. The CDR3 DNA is TGTGCCAGCAGGGACTTCTACGAGCAGTACTTC. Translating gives CASRDFYEQYF.

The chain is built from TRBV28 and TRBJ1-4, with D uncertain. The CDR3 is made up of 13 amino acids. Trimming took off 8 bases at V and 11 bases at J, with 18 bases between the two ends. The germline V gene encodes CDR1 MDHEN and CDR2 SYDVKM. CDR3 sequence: CASGSTTVWKLFF. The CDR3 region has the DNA TGTGCCAGCGGCTCCACAACCGTTTGGAAACTGTTTTTT.

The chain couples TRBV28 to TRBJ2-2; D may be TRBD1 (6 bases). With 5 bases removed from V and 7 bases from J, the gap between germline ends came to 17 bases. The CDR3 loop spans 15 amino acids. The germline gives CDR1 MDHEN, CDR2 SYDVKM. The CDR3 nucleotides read TGTGCCAGCAGTCTTAGGGGGTTTCGGGGCGGGGAGCTGTTTTTT. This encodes CASSLRGFRGGELFF.

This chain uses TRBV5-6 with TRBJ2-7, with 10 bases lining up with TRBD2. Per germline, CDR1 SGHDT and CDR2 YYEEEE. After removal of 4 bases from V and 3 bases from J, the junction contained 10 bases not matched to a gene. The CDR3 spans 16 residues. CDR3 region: CASSPPPGLASYEQYF. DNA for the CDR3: TGTGCCAGCAGCCCCCCCCCGGGACTAGCGAGCTACGAGCAGTACTTC.

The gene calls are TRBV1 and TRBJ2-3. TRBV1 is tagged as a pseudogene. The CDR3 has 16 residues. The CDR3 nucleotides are TGCACCAGCAGCCAAGTCCAGAAAGCTGGAACAGATACGCAGTATTTT. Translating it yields CTSSQVQKAGTDTQYF.